This paragraph covers one T cell receptor (beta chain) sequence. Its antigen is undetermined. PCR was performed using 60 Vbeta and 13 Jbeta primers. The protocol was immunoSEQ multiplex PCR, while the TCRdb copy is restricted to in-frame clones and leaves out a portion. This table holds roughly 160,000 clones, approximately 73% found once. The sample comes from a study of cytomegalovirus exposure and HLA in healthy donors. Looking at the study overall: There were roughly 80 million unique TCRs (from HLA-typed donors) in an early data release.

Trimming cost V 1 base and J 1 base, with 5 bases left between them. CDR3 length: 13 amino acids. The germline gives CDR1 SGHTS, CDR2 YDEGEE. Study-level results: Among TCR beta chains of equal frequency, HLA-associated ones were more clonally expanded in a later analysis. In the analysis, some V segments, TRBV6-2 and TRBV6-3 included, were excluded as indistinguishable.

This chain uses TRBV5-8 with TRBJ1-2; D uncertain. This TCR derives from a woman aged 18 to 35 in good health and CMV-seropositive. Sequencing was done on a sample of PBMCs. CDR3 protein: CASSLQFNYGYTF. The CDR3, as DNA: TGTGCCAGCAGCTTGCAGTTTAACTATGGCTACACCTTC.